One and the same sample provided the 26 T cell receptor beta chains below, sequenced in a study of OX40 agonist ivuxolimab in advanced cancers. TCRdb's table, derived via immunoSEQ multiplex PCR, lists solely in-frame clones and lacks some. The table records about 78,000 clones, under 85% of them present only once. Sequences were derived from CD4+ or CD8+ T cells sorted from blood, sampled in a trial of the OX40 agonist ivuxolimab. These receptors all stem from an adult with an advanced solid tumor such as melanoma, head and neck, liver or kidney cancer.

V gene TRBV27 combines with J gene TRBJ2-5, with D possibly being TRBD2 (5 bases). This CDR3 spans 15 amino acids. Trimming took 2 bases from V and 4 from J, leaving 14 bases between them. Germline loops: CDR1 MNHEY, CDR2 SMNVEV (reference sequence). The CDR3 DNA reads as TGTGCCAGCAGTTTAAGACCCCGGAGGTCAGAGACCCAGTACTTC. Amino acid sequence: CASSLRPRRSETQYF.

The V gene is TRBV18, the J gene TRBJ1-1; D unresolved. V lost 1 base and J 4 bases, leaving 4 bases between the germline ends. The CDR3 loop spans 12 amino acids. In germline, CDR1 is KGHSH, CDR2 LQKENI. The CDR3 spells CASSPLGTEAFF. DNA for the CDR3: TGTGCCAGCTCACCACTCGGCACTGAAGCTTTCTTT.

The chain carries TRBV18 and TRBJ1-1, with D perhaps matching TRBD1 (5 bases). V was clipped by 1 base and J by 3 bases, with 9 bases between them. This CDR3 is 14 amino acids long. Germline V lookup: CDR1 KGHSH, CDR2 LQKENI. CDR3 residues: CASSPRGSDTEAFF. Here the CDR3 DNA reads TGTGCCAGCTCACCACGGGGGTCGGACACTGAAGCTTTCTTT.

V gene TRBV5-4 combines with J gene TRBJ1-4, with D unresolved. Trimming took 0 bases from V and 3 from J, leaving 12 bases between them. Germline V gene lookup returns CDR1 SGHNT and CDR2 YYREEE (reference sequence). There are 16 residues in the CDR3. The CDR3 reads CASSLGTARANEKLFF. CDR3 sequence (DNA): TGTGCCAGCAGCTTGGGGACGGCTCGGGCTAATGAAAAACTGTTTTTT. The full variable domain, completed using reference TRBV5-4 and TRBJ1-4, is ETGVTQSPTHLIKTRGQQVTLRCSSQSGHNTVSWYQQALGQGPQFIFQYYREEENGRGNFPPRFSGLQFPNYSSELNVNALELDDSALYLCASSLGTARANEKLFFGSGTQLSVL.

The chain recombines TRBV18 with TRBJ1-5; 9 bases are a match to TRBD1. Germline V gives CDR1 KGHSH, CDR2 LQKENI. The V gene end was trimmed by 5 bases and the J gene end by 4 bases; junction bases not matched to a gene: 15. The CDR3 has 18 residues. Here the CDR3 reads CASSSTIGQGIGNQPQHF. The CDR3 DNA follows: TGTGCCAGCTCATCAACGATCGGACAGGGGATAGGGAATCAGCCCCAGCATTTT.

V is TRBV11-2 and J is TRBJ2-7; a weak D match, TRBD2 (6 bases). Germline V gives CDR1 SGHAT, CDR2 FQNNGV. Trimming took off 1 base at V and 6 bases at J, with 10 bases between the two ends. There are 13 residues in the CDR3. In nucleotides, the CDR3 is TGTGCCAGCAGCTTAGTACTAGCTGGCGAGCAGTACTTC. Translating gives CASSLVLAGEQYF.

The CDR3 reads CASSLGLAGLSATQYF. DNA of the CDR3: TGCGCCAGCAGCTTGGGACTAGCGGGGCTGTCAGCTACGCAGTATTTT. The chain recombines TRBV5-1 with TRBJ2-3; 11 bases fit TRBD2. This CDR3 has 16 residues. V was clipped by 0 bases and J by 8 bases; unmatched bases: 8. From germline, CDR1 is SGHRS and CDR2 YFSETQ.

The chain links TRBV6-6 to TRBJ1-3; D gene ambiguous. CDR1 and CDR2 (germline): MNHNY, SVGAGI (reference sequence). There are 16 residues in the CDR3. Trimming stripped 4 bases from V and 0 bases from J, with 13 bases between. CDR3 in DNA: TGTGCCAGCAGTTCCGTCCTACAGTACTCTGGAAACACCATATATTTT. It translates to CASSSVLQYSGNTIYF.

This chain connects TRBV19 to TRBJ1-1; possible D gene TRBD1, 6 bases. In germline, CDR1 is LNHDA, CDR2 SQIVND (reference sequence). This CDR3 contains 12 residues. Between the trimmed V and J ends, which lost 6 bases and 4 bases, there was a span of 9 bases. The CDR3 region is CASRQGSTEAFF. DNA of the CDR3: TGTGCCAGTAGACAGGGTAGCACTGAAGCTTTCTTT.

The rearrangement uses TRBV6-5 and TRBJ2-1; D remains unclear. Trimming stripped 0 bases from V and 7 bases from J, with 10 bases between. Germline CDR1 and CDR2: MNHEY and SVGAGI. The CDR3 totals 14 residues. CDR3 residues: CASSYSGGMNEQFF. The DNA of the CDR3 is TGTGCCAGCAGTTACTCGGGTGGCATGAATGAGCAGTTCTTC.

The chain is built from TRBV4-1 and TRBJ1-5, with unresolved D. CDR3 length: 16 residues. Germline CDR1 reads MGHRA; CDR2 reads YSYEKL. V dropped 1 base and J dropped 4 bases, with 14 bases sitting between them. CDR3 region: CASSQGKGLGNQPQHF. CDR3 nucleotides: TGCGCCAGCAGCCAAGGGAAAGGATTGGGGAATCAGCCCCAGCATTTT.

This clone was seen once. A read error may account for a junction end that differs from germline. The chain has TRBV7-6 and TRBJ1-5; 10 positions agree with TRBD1. CDR1 SGHVS and CDR2 FNYEAQ come from the germline V gene. The CDR3 has 16 amino acids. CDR3 loop: CASSLGGQGSSQPQHF. DNA for the CDR3: TGTGCCAGCAGCTTAGGGGGACAGGGGAGCAGTCAGCCCCAGCATTTT. The variable domain in full, completed from reference TRBV7-6 and TRBJ1-5, reads GAGVSQSPRYKVTKRGQDVALRCDPISGHVSLYWYRQALGQGPEFLTYFNYEAQQDKSGLPNDRFSAERPEGSISTLTIQRTEQRDSAMYRCASSLGGQGSSQPQHFGDGTRLSIL.

The chain has TRBV9 and TRBJ1-2, with unresolved D. The CDR3 runs 11 residues. The V gene lost 4 bases and the J gene lost 4 bases, with 5 bases spanning the gap. Germline lookup yields CDR1 SGDLS and CDR2 YYNGEE. The CDR3 region is CASSPPYGYTF. As DNA, the CDR3 is TGTGCCAGCAGCCCCCCCTATGGCTACACCTTC. Supplemented by reference TRBV9 and TRBJ1-2, the full variable domain reads DSGVTQTPKHLITATGQRVTLRCSPRSGDLSVYWYQQSLDQGLQFLIQYYNGEERAKGNILERFSAQQFPDLHSELNLSSLELGDSALYFCASSPPYGYTFGSGTRLTVV.

The sample holds a few counts of this clone. The J gene is TRBJ2-1, the V gene TRBV20-1; D call uncertain. CDR3 size: 11 residues. Trimming left V 0 bases short and J 9 bases short, with 6 bases between. Germline assignment: CDR1 DFQATT and CDR2 SNEGSKA (reference sequence). CDR3 sequence: CSARDIGEQFF. CDR3 nucleotides: TGCAGTGCTAGAGATATTGGTGAGCAGTTCTTC.

CDR3: CAWSVSSSVTYEQYF. The CDR3 DNA reads as TGTGCCTGGAGTGTGTCGTCTAGCGTAACCTACGAGCAGTACTTC. This rearrangement joins TRBV30 to TRBJ2-7, with D possibly TRBD2 on 6 matching bases. This CDR3 has 15 amino acids. Trimming took 0 bases from V and 2 from J, leaving 14 bases between them. Germline CDR1 reads GTSNPN; CDR2 reads SVGIG (reference sequence). The entire variable domain, with the rest obtained from reference TRBV30 and TRBJ2-7, is as follows: SQTIHQWPATLVQPVGSPLSLECTVEGTSNPNLYWYRQAAGRGLQLLFYSVGIGQISSEVPQNLSASRPQDRQFILSSKKLLLSDSGFYLCAWSVSSSVTYEQYFGPGTRLTVT.

V gene TRBV19 combines with J gene TRBJ1-5; the D is unclear. The CDR3 loop spans 13 amino acids. The ends were cut back, 3 bases at V and 4 bases at J, with 7 bases in the middle. Germline-derived CDR1 and CDR2 are LNHDA and SQIVND (reference sequence). The CDR3 DNA follows: TGTGCCAGTAGTATGTTCCCTAATCAGCCCCAGCATTTT. Translation gives CASSMFPNQPQHF. The whole variable domain, remainder taken from reference TRBV19 and TRBJ1-5, is DGGITQSPKYLFRKEGQNVTLSCEQNLNHDAMYWYRQDPGQGLRLIYYSQIVNDFQKGDIAEGYSVSREKKESFPLTVTSAQKNPTAFYLCASSMFPNQPQHFGDGTRLSIL.

Of note for this clone: A junction boundary mismatches the germline segment, possibly from a read error. The chain employs TRBV6-1 and TRBJ2-4, with a weak D call TRBD2 (5 bases). CDR1 and CDR2 (germline): MNHNS, SASEGT. The CDR3 has 13 residues. The CDR3 protein is CASSEPPSRGVRF. Here the CDR3 DNA reads TGTGCCAGCAGTGAACCTCCCAGTCGGGGTGTAAGGTTC.

V is TRBV6-1 and J is TRBJ2-2, with 7 positions matching TRBD1. Trimming at V came to 11 bases and at J to 6 bases, leaving 12 bases not matched to a gene. The CDR3 loop spans 14 amino acids. The germline V gene has CDR1 MNHNS and CDR2 SASEGT. The CDR3 reads CAGSGTEVSGELFF. CDR3 DNA sequence: TGTGCCGGGTCCGGGACAGAGGTATCCGGGGAGCTGTTTTTT.

The chain employs TRBV28 and TRBJ1-2; 10 nucleotides match TRBD1. CDR3 length: 15 amino acids. V dropped 6 bases and J dropped 1; count of bases not matched to a gene: 5. Germline values: CDR1 MDHEN, CDR2 SYDVKM. The CDR3 sequence is CASSTGTGVNYGYTF. The CDR3 DNA is TGTGCCAGCAGCACCGGGACAGGGGTTAACTATGGCTACACCTTC.

Comment on this clone: The identical CDR3 is also encoded by other nucleotide sequences in the sample. The chain combines TRBV4-1 with TRBJ1-1; TRBD1 is a possible D gene (5 bases). The ends were cut back, 1 base at V and 1 base at J, with 13 bases in the middle. Germline V gene sequence: CDR1 MGHRA, CDR2 YSYEKL. The CDR3 runs to 16 residues. This CDR3 reads CASSQVGRGRNTEAFF. In nucleotides, the CDR3 is TGCGCCAGCAGCCAAGTGGGAAGGGGTCGGAACACTGAAGCTTTCTTT.

The chain links TRBV6-1 to TRBJ1-4, with D possibly TRBD1 on 5 matching bases. The length of the CDR3 is 16 residues. V was trimmed by 0 bases and J by 5 bases, leaving 13 bases between them. The V gene's germline CDR1 is MNHNS and CDR2 SASEGT. The CDR3 loop is CASSEARGAGNEKLFF. In nucleotides, the CDR3 is TGTGCCAGCAGTGAAGCTAGGGGCGCGGGGAATGAAAAACTGTTTTTT.

The V call is TRBV6-6, the J call TRBJ2-1; D is uncertain. This CDR3 has 13 amino acids. The V end was cut by 6 bases, the J end by 4 bases, with 10 bases between. In germline, CDR1 is MNHNY, CDR2 SVGAGI (reference sequence). CDR3 region: CASRLLFYNEQFF. CDR3 bases: TGTGCCAGCAGGCTACTATTTTACAATGAGCAGTTCTTC.

V and J are TRBV11-2 and TRBJ2-1, with 11 nucleotides matching TRBD2. After removal of 5 bases from V and 7 bases from J, the junction contained 7 bases not matched to a gene. There are 15 residues in the CDR3. Germline V gives CDR1 SGHAT, CDR2 FQNNGV. CDR3 protein: CASSTTSGGRNEQFF. CDR3 DNA sequence: TGTGCCAGCAGCACAACTAGCGGGGGAAGGAATGAGCAGTTCTTC.

J is TRBJ2-7 and V is TRBV7-6; perhaps TRBD2 as D (6 bases). The V gene lost 5 bases and the J gene lost 2 bases, with 13 bases spanning the gap. Germline V lookup: CDR1 SGHVS, CDR2 FNYEAQ. The CDR3 extends over 14 amino acids. CDR3 in amino acids: CASSPPGRTYEQYF. CDR3 DNA sequence: TGTGCCAGCAGCCCACCCGGGAGAACCTACGAGCAGTACTTC.

The rearrangement joins TRBV5-4 to TRBJ2-3; a possible D gene is TRBD1 (5 bases). V was trimmed by 1 base and J by 5 bases, leaving 14 bases between them. Germline loops: CDR1 SGHNT, CDR2 YYREEE (reference sequence). CDR3 size: 15 residues. CDR3 bases: TGTGCCAGCAGCTTGTTGCAGGGAAGTGGAGATACGCAGTATTTT. The encoded protein is CASSLLQGSGDTQYF.

The rearrangement uses TRBV29-1 and TRBJ2-5, with D unclear. V lost 4 bases and J 2 bases, leaving 8 bases between the germline ends. The CDR3 is made up of 12 amino acids. CDR1 and CDR2 from the germline V gene are SQVTM and ANQGSEA. The CDR3 sequence is CSVGRQQETQYF. CDR3 DNA sequence: TGCAGCGTTGGTCGTCAGCAAGAGACCCAGTACTTC.